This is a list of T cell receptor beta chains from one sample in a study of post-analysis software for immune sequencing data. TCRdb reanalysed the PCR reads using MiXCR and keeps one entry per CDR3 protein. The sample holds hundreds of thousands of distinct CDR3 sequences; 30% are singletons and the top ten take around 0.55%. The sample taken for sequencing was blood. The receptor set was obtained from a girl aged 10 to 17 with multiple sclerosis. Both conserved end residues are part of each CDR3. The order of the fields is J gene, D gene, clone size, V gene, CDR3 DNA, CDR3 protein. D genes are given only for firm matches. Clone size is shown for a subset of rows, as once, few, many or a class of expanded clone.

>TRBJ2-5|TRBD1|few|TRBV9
TGTGCCAGCAGCTTAGTCGGGACAGAAGAGACCCAGTACTTC
CASSLVGTEETQYF
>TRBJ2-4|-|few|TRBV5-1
TGCGCCAGCAGCTGGGCGGGATTGAGAAACATTCAGTACTTC
CASSWAGLRNIQYF
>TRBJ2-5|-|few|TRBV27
TGTGCCAGCAGTCCACAGGGTTACGGGGAGACCCGGTACTTC
CASSPQGYGETRYF
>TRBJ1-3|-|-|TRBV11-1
TGTGCCAGCAGCTTAGGACGGATGTCTGGAAACACCATATATTTT
CASSLGRMSGNTIYF
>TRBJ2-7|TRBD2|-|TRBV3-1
TGTGCCAGCAGCCAAGTTCGGACTAGCGGCTACGAGCAGTACTTC
CASSQVRTSGYEQYF
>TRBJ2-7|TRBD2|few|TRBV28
TGTGCCAGCCACAAAGCGGGAGCCTACTACGAGCAGTACTTC
CASHKAGAYYEQYF
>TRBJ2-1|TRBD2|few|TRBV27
TGTGCCAGCAGTTCCCTATACTGGACTCTAGCGGGGGTCGCATACAATGAGCAGTTCTTC
CASSSLYWTLAGVAYNEQFF
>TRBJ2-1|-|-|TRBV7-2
TGTGCCAGCAGCTTACAGGGTTATGAGCAGTTCTTC
CASSLQGYEQFF
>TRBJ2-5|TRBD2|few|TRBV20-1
TGCAGTGCTAGTATTAGCGGGAGGGCCCAGGAGCAGTACTTC
CSASISGRAQEQYF
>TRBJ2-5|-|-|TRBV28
TGTGCCACCCAAGCCGGCAGGGCCCAAGAGACCCAGTACTTC
CATQAGRAQETQYF
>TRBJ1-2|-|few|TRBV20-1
TGCAGTGCTCCCCACGGTGCCAGGGACTATGGCTACACCTTC
CSAPHGARDYGYTF
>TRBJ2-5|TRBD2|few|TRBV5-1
TGCGCCAGCAGCTTTAGCGGGAAGGACAGTGAGACCCAGTACTTC
CASSFSGKDSETQYF
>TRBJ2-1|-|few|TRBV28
TGTGCCAGCAGTTTAGTAGGGGCCCCCTACAATGAGCAGTTCTTC
CASSLVGAPYNEQFF
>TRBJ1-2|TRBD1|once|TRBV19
TGTGCCAGTAGAAAGACAGGGAACTATGGCTACACCTTC
CASRKTGNYGYTF
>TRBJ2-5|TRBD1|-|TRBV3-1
TGTGCCAGCAGCCAAGAAAGGACAGGGGGGGGAGAGACCCAGTACTTC
CASSQERTGGGETQYF
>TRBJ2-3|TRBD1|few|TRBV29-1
TGCAGCGTTGAACGGACAGGGAGCACAGATACGCAGTATTTT
CSVERTGSTDTQYF
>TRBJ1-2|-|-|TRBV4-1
TGCGCCAGCAGCCAAGATTTGACTAACTATGGCTACACCTTC
CASSQDLTNYGYTF
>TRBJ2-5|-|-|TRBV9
TGTGCCAGCAGCGTAGGTGGCGAGGGGACCCAGTACTTC
CASSVGGEGTQYF
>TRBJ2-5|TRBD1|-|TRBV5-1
TGCGCCAGCCGATGGACAGGGCAGGAGACCCAGTACTTC
CASRWTGQETQYF
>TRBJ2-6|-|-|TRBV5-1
TGCGCCAGCACCCGGTGGGTCCAGCACTATTCTGGGGCCAACGTCCTGACTTTC
CASTRWVQHYSGANVLTF
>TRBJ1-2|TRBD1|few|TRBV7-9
TGTGCCAGCAGCTTAGTAGGACAGGGGGCGCGTGGCTACACCTTC
CASSLVGQGARGYTF
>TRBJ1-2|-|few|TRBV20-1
TGCAGTGCTATAATAATACCGGCGGCGATAGTGGGGGAAACGACCTATGGCTACACCTTC
CSAIIIPAAIVGETTYGYTF
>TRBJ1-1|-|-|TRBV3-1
TGTGCCAGCAGCCAAGTTCCATGGAGCACTGAAGCTTTCTTT
CASSQVPWSTEAFF
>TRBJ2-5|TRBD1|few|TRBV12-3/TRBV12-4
TGTGCCAGCAGCCACGGGACAGGGCAAGAGACCCAGTACTTC
CASSHGTGQETQYF
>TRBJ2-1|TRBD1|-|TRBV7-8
TGTGCCAGCAGCTCCCGGCAGGGACAGTACAATGAGCAGTTCTTC
CASSSRQGQYNEQFF
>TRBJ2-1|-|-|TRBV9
TGTGCCAGCAGCGCCGGTGACGCTACAGGTAATGAGCAGTTCTTC
CASSAGDATGNEQFF
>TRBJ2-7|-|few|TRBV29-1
TGCAGCGTACAAGGCTTGCACGAGCAGTACTTC
CSVQGLHEQYF
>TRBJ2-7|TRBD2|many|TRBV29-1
TGCAGCGTGCTTAGCGGGAGATCCTACGAGCAGTACTTC
CSVLSGRSYEQYF
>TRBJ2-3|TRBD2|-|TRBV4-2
TGTGCCAGCAGCCAAGGGAGCGGGGGAGGCACCGGTACGCAGTATTTT
CASSQGSGGGTGTQYF
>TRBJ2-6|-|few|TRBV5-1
TGCGCCAGCAGCTTGCGGTTGATAGGGGTTACGTCTTCGTCTGGGGCCAACGTCCTGACTTTC
CASSLRLIGVTSSSGANVLTF
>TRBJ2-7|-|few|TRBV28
TGTGCCAGCAGTCCCACGGGCTTAGCGCCCTACTCCTACGAGCAGTACTTC
CASSPTGLAPYSYEQYF
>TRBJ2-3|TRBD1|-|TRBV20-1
TGCAGTGCTAGAGGGAACAGGGGGCTCGCAGATACGCAGTATTTT
CSARGNRGLADTQYF
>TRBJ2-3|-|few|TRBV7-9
TGTGCCAGCAGCCTCCTCTCTTGGAGGGCCTCAGATACGCAGTATTTT
CASSLLSWRASDTQYF
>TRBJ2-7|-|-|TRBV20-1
TGCAGTGCTAGGCCAGGGGAAGGGGGTAGACACGAGCAGTACTTC
CSARPGEGGRHEQYF
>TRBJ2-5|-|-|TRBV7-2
TGTGCCAGCAGCTTCTCGACGACCTCGGGAGAGACCCAGTACTTC
CASSFSTTSGETQYF
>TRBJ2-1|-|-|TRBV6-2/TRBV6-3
TGTGCCGGCAGTTACTATCCTGTCTCCTACAATGAGCAGTTCTTC
CAGSYYPVSYNEQFF
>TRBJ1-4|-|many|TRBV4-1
TGCGCCAGCAGCCAAGCCCAGCTTGCAACTAATGAAAAACTGTTTTTT
CASSQAQLATNEKLFF
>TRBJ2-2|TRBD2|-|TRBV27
TGTGCCAGCAGTTTACTAGGGACTAGCGGGAACACCGGGGAGCTGTTTTTT
CASSLLGTSGNTGELFF
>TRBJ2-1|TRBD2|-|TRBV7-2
TGTGCCAGCAGCTCCCGACTAGCCGCCAATGAGCAGTTCTTC
CASSSRLAANEQFF
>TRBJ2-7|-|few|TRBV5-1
TGCGCCAGCAGCTTGTGGGCAGGAGAGGCTGAATACGAGCAGTACTTC
CASSLWAGEAEYEQYF
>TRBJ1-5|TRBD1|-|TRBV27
TGTGCCAGCAGCGAGGACAGGCGGGGCAATCAGCCCCAGCATTTT
CASSEDRRGNQPQHF
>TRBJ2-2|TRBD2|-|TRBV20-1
TGCAGTGCTAGAGAGCGGGAGGGCTACACCGGGGAGCTGTTTTTT
CSAREREGYTGELFF
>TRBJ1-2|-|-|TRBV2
TGTGCCAGCAGCCCAGAGGGGGTCCGCAGTGGCTACACCTTC
CASSPEGVRSGYTF
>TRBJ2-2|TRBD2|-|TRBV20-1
TGCAGTGCTCGGACTAGCGGGGTGAACACCGGGGAGCTGTTTTTT
CSARTSGVNTGELFF
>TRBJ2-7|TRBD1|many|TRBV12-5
TGTGCTAGTGGTTTGACGACCCGGACAGGTTCCTACGAGCAGTACTTC
CASGLTTRTGSYEQYF